This T cell receptor (beta chain) was captured by sequencing in a study of cytomegalovirus exposure and HLA in healthy donors. Primers for the PCR totalled 60 Vbeta and 13 Jbeta. Profiling relied on immunoSEQ multiplex PCR, and the TCRdb table lists in-frame clones only, not all of them. This table has tens of thousands of clones, approximately 70% appearing once. Trimming removed 0 bases at V and 3 bases at J, with 11 bases between. CDR3 length: 15 amino acids. Germline CDR1 MRHNA, CDR2 SNTAGT. Broader study findings: 150 to 200 TCR beta chains were listed as cytomegalovirus-associated.

Worth noting for this clone: Its antigen is not identified.

The source material was PBMCs. The chain is built from TRBV6-4 and TRBJ2-5; possible D gene TRBD1, 5 bases. The receptor's source is a middle-aged man in good health and CMV-seropositive. This CDR3 reads CASSDSMQGKETQYF. CDR3 nucleotide sequence: TGTGCCAGCAGTGACTCGATGCAGGGAAAAGAGACCCAGTACTTC.